This T cell receptor (beta chain) was obtained from a study of T cells after yellow fever vaccination. This CDR3 has 17 amino acids. V shed 4 bases and J 0 bases; nucleotides not matched to a gene: 12. CDR1 is SGHRS, CDR2 YFSETQ, per germline. This clonotype was seen repeatedly, ten times or more. The antigen remains unidentified. TCRdb processed the 5' RACE reads anew with MiXCR; each CDR3 protein has one entry. The table lists about 250,000 distinct CDR3 sequences, roughly 3.7% of them singletons. General study points: FACS-sorted repertoires could harbor abundant contaminating bulk-population clonotypes.

Sequenced material: PBMCs, taken 15 days after the yellow fever booster vaccination. The sequence was obtained from a man younger than 35 who received the YFV17D yellow fever vaccine. The V and J genes are TRBV5-1 and TRBJ2-5; TRBD1 aligns across 7 bases. The CDR3 protein is CASSPSHRTGNQETQYF. CDR3 DNA: TGCGCCAGCAGCCCATCCCATCGGACAGGAAACCAAGAGACCCAGTACTTC.